A selection of T cell receptor beta chains follows, all from one sample in a study of blood T cell repertoires in COVID-19. Method: immunoSEQ multiplex PCR; TCRdb's copy keeps in-frame clones and lacks some. The data contain approximately 210,000 clones, approximately 84% of them singletons. Sequencing was done on a sample of peripheral blood. The receptors stem from a woman aged 65 to 85 with active or convalescent COVID-19. Each CDR3 is given with its conserved first and last residue. The D gene is left open where the match is weak. Not all rows give a size; the values are once, few, many and, for expanded clones, a class.

J gene | clone size | V gene | D gene | CDR3 protein | CDR3 DNA
TRBJ2-5 | - | TRBV7-7 | - | CASSLSLARETQYF | TGTGCCAGCAGCTTAAGTCTAGCGAGAGAGACCCAGTACTTC
TRBJ2-7 | - | TRBV19 | TRBD1 | CASSIGGTGLNEQYF | TGTGCCAGTAGTATCGGGGGGACAGGGTTGAACGAGCAGTACTTC
TRBJ2-5 | - | TRBV5-1 | TRBD1 | CASSLGQGIGETQYF | TGCGCCAGCAGCTTAGGACAGGGGATTGGAGAGACCCAGTACTTC
TRBJ1-2 | - | TRBV3-1/TRBV3-2 | - | CASSQVFDSHYGYTF | TGTGCCAGCAGCCAGGTTTTTGACAGCCACTATGGCTACACCTTC
TRBJ1-6 | few | TRBV30 | TRBD1 | CAWRSFSGTENSPLHF | TGTGCCTGGAGGTCCTTCTCCGGGACAGAAAATTCACCCCTCCACTTT
TRBJ2-7 | - | TRBV7-3 | TRBD2 | CASSLRGGSLLYEQYF | TGTGCCAGCAGCTTAAGGGGCGGGAGTCTCCTCTACGAGCAGTACTTC
TRBJ2-1 | - | TRBV7-9 | - | CASSLATGSGEQFF | TGTGCCAGCAGCTTAGCAACCGGGAGCGGTGAGCAGTTCTTC
TRBJ2-3 | - | TRBV7-9 | - | CASSSRAVGTDTQYF | TGTGCCAGCAGCTCGAGGGCAGTGGGGACAGATACGCAGTATTTT
TRBJ2-3 | - | TRBV6-1 | TRBD2 | CASSEVASGRNWDTQYF | TGTGCCAGCAGTGAAGTCGCTAGCGGGAGAAATTGGGATACGCAGTATTTT
TRBJ1-2 | - | TRBV18 | - | CASSPLSPGIYGYTF | TGTGCCAGCTCACCCCTGAGTCCGGGAATCTATGGCTACACCTTC
TRBJ2-2 | once | TRBV24-1 | - | CATSDSSRGGELFF | TGTGCCACCAGTGATTCCTCACGCGGCGGGGAGCTGTTTTTT
TRBJ2-1 | - | TRBV18 | TRBD2 | CASSPPGLAGAYNEQFF | TGTGCCAGCTCACCCCCGGGACTAGCGGGAGCCTACAATGAGCAGTTCTTC
TRBJ2-3 | - | TRBV15 | TRBD1 | CATSRVRGQADTQYF | TGTGCCACCAGCAGAGTAAGGGGGCAAGCAGATACGCAGTATTTT
TRBJ2-7 | - | TRBV19 | - | CASSPGSSYEQYF | TGTGCCAGTAGCCCCGGGAGCTCCTACGAGCAGTACTTC
TRBJ2-7 | - | TRBV6-1 | - | CASSDLPEARRYF | TGTGCCAGCAGTGACCTCCCGGAGGCCCGCAGGTACTTC
TRBJ2-1 | - | TRBV20-1 | - | CSASGGGYYNEQFF | TGCAGTGCTAGTGGAGGGGGATACTACAATGAGCAGTTCTTC
TRBJ1-2 | once | TRBV4-1 | - | CASSQGAKNYGYTF | TGCGCCAGCAGCCAAGGGGCGAAGAACTATGGCTACACCTTC
TRBJ2-1 | - | TRBV21-1 | - | CASSKGKTSGQFF | TGTGCCAGCAGCAAAGGAAAGACTAGCGGACAGTTCTTC
TRBJ2-6 | - | TRBV30 | - | CAWRARGGANVLTF | TGTGCCTGGAGGGCACGGGGTGGGGCCAACGTCCTGACTTTC
TRBJ1-3 | - | TRBV12-3/TRBV12-4 | - | CASSLVGNTIYF | TGTGCCAGCAGTTTAGTAGGAAACACCATATATTTT
TRBJ2-6 | - | TRBV6-6 | TRBD1 | CASRTGGAPGANVLTF | TGTGCCAGCAGGACAGGGGGCGCTCCTGGGGCCAACGTCCTGACTTTC
TRBJ1-2 | few | TRBV3-1/TRBV3-2 | - | CASSQAPDSYGYTF | TGTGCCAGCAGCCAAGCGCCAGATTCCTATGGCTACACCTTC
TRBJ2-1 | - | TRBV7-3 | TRBD2 | CASSILAGGVNTEQFF | TGTGCCAGCAGCATTTTAGCGGGTGGAGTTAATACAGAGCAGTTCTTC
TRBJ2-7 | - | TRBV5-4 | TRBD2 | CASSSALAGDHEQYF | TGTGCCAGCAGCTCTGCACTAGCGGGAGACCACGAGCAGTACTTC
TRBJ2-1 | - | TRBV5-6 | TRBD2 | CASSLGGSGKRWEQFF | TGTGCCAGCAGCTTGGGGGGTAGCGGGAAAAGGTGGGAGCAGTTCTTC
TRBJ1-5 | - | TRBV4-1 | - | CASSQMKGLNQPQHF | TGCGCCAGCAGCCAAATGAAGGGGTTGAATCAGCCCCAGCATTTT
TRBJ1-6 | - | TRBV6-5 | - | CASSPGGGTNSPLHF | TGTGCCAGCAGTCCGGGGGGGGGCACTAATTCACCCCTCCACTTT
TRBJ1-3 | - | TRBV2 | TRBD1 | CASRDTDRGGNTIYF | TGTGCCAGCAGGGACACGGACAGGGGAGGAAACACCATATATTTT
TRBJ2-7 | few | TRBV11-2 | - | CASSLGGASGYEQYF | TGTGCCAGCAGCCTGGGGGGGGCTAGCGGTTACGAGCAGTACTTC
TRBJ2-2 | - | TRBV5-1 | TRBD2 | CASSLAGGYTGELFF | TGCGCCAGCTCCCTAGCGGGAGGGTACACCGGGGAGCTGTTTTTT
TRBJ2-6 | - | TRBV5-6 | TRBD2 | CASSLGRLADPSGANVLTF | TGTGCCAGCAGCTTGGGCAGACTAGCGGACCCCTCTGGGGCCAACGTCCTGACTTTC
TRBJ2-7 | - | TRBV2 | TRBD1 | CASSVGQGAAYEQYF | TGTGCCAGCAGCGTAGGACAGGGGGCTGCCTACGAGCAGTACTTC
TRBJ1-6 | - | TRBV6-5 | TRBD1 | CASRVTGVENSPLHF | TGTGCCAGCAGAGTTACAGGGGTAGAGAATTCACCCCTCCACTTT
TRBJ2-7 | - | TRBV6-7 | - | CASSYSRTKSSSYEQYF | TGTGCCAGCAGTTACTCTCGGACTAAATCAAGCTCCTACGAGCAGTACTTC